These 18 T cell receptor beta chains were sequenced from one sample in a study of T-cell reconstitution after alpha-beta-depleted transplantation in children. Unique molecular identifiers were used in preparing the TCRbeta library. TCRdb processed the PCR reads anew with MiXCR; each CDR3 protein has one entry. The table has 260,000 or so distinct CDR3 sequences, around 12% seen once. The source was PBMCs from the stem cell graft donor, collected from the stem cell graft. The receptors come from a human donor who donated a stem cell graft to a child with acute lymphoblastic leukemia.

This clonotype was detected many times. The chain uses TRBV7-9 and TRBJ1-1; D uncertain. Germline CDR1 reads SEHNR; CDR2 reads FQNEAQ (reference sequence). The CDR3 runs to 13 residues. Trimming took off 4 bases at V and 2 bases at J, with 8 bases between the two ends. The CDR3 DNA reads TGTGCCAGCAGCTCCCCGGAAAACACTGAAGCTTTCTTT. Its protein product is CASSSPENTEAFF.

This clonotype was counted at least ten times. One end of the junction does not line up with germline, which may come from a read error. This chain links TRBV29-1 with TRBJ2-3, with D unresolved. This CDR3 is 12 amino acids long. Germline V gives CDR1 SQVTM, CDR2 ANQGSEA. CDR3 residues: CSDERDGDTQYF. CDR3 DNA: TGCAGCGATGAAAGGGATGGCGATACGCAGTATTTT.

J is TRBJ1-4 and V is TRBV5-6, with 7 nucleotides matching TRBD1. Germline loops: CDR1 SGHDT, CDR2 YYEEEE. CDR3 size: 17 residues. The J segment lost 1 base and the V segment lost 1 base, leaving 7 bases of the junction unmatched. CDR3: CASSLRGPDRTNEKLFF. The CDR3 DNA reads as TGTGCCAGCAGCTTGAGGGGGCCCGACCGAACTAATGAAAAACTGTTTTTT. Combining the CDR3 with reference TRBV5-6 and TRBJ1-4 gives the whole variable domain DAGVTQSPTHLIKTRGQQVTLRCSPKSGHDTVSWYQQALGQGPQFIFQYYEEEERQRGNFPDRFSGHQFPNYSSELNVNALLLGDSALYLCASSLRGPDRTNEKLFFGSGTQLSVL.

This clonotype was seen ten or more times. J is TRBJ2-1 and V is TRBV4-2; D is uncertain. The CDR3 sequence is 15 residues long. The V gene's germline CDR1 is LGHNA and CDR2 YNFKEQ. V gave up 0 bases and J gave up 6 bases, with 12 bases separating them. In DNA, the CDR3 is TGTGCCAGCAGCCAAGATCAGGCAGCCCCCAATGAGCAGTTCTTC. This sequence encodes CASSQDQAAPNEQFF.

This clonotype appeared many times. The rearrangement links TRBV27 to TRBJ1-1; no clear D gene. CDR3 size: 14 residues. The germline V and J ends were trimmed by 3 bases and 4 bases, with 12 bases remaining between them. Germline loops: CDR1 MNHEY, CDR2 SMNVEV (reference sequence). This CDR3 is CASSFRGSGTEAFF. CDR3 DNA sequence: TGTGCCAGCAGTTTCAGAGGGTCGGGCACTGAAGCTTTCTTT.

This clonotype was seen repeatedly, ten times or more. J is TRBJ1-4 and V is TRBV28; 7 positions agree with TRBD1. CDR3 length: 15 residues. Germline assignment: CDR1 MDHEN and CDR2 SYDVKM. J lost 9 bases, V lost 6 bases, and 13 bases had no gene match. The CDR3 DNA sequence: TGTGCCAGCAGCTTTCGGACAGGCGGTCTTCAAAAACTGTTTTTT. This sequence encodes CASSFRTGGLQKLFF.

Here the CDR3 DNA reads TGTGCCAGCAGAACTTTAGAACCCGGCCCCAAGTACTTC. As protein: CASRTLEPGPKYF. J is TRBJ2-7 and V is TRBV7-9; D gene unclear. This CDR3 comprises 13 residues. Deletions cut 6 bases from V and 11 bases from J, with 20 bases between. Germline CDR1 and CDR2: SEHNR and FQNEAQ (reference sequence).

This clonotype was seen repeatedly, ten times or more. J is TRBJ2-2 and V is TRBV28; D uncertain. The CDR3 has 13 residues. Trimming cost V 4 bases and J 6 bases, with 9 bases left between them. In germline, CDR1 is MDHEN, CDR2 SYDVKM. The CDR3 nucleotides read TGTGCCAGCAGTTCACACCAGGCCGGGGAGCTGTTTTTT. It encodes CASSSHQAGELFF.

Many counts were recorded for this clonotype. V is TRBV7-9 and J is TRBJ2-5; D is possibly TRBD1 (6 bases). V gave up 4 bases and J gave up 2 bases, with 17 bases separating them. The CDR3 sequence is 16 residues long. Per germline, CDR1 SEHNR and CDR2 FQNEAQ (reference sequence). CDR3 loop: CASSWAGTRIQETQYF. The DNA of the CDR3 is TGTGCCAGCAGCTGGGCCGGGACACGTATTCAAGAGACCCAGTACTTC.

This clonotype came up many times. The chain links TRBV6-5 to TRBJ1-1, with D unclear. The V gene's germline CDR1 is MNHEY and CDR2 SVGAGI. V gave up 8 bases and J gave up 4 bases, with 8 bases separating them. The CDR3 sequence is 11 residues long. This CDR3 is CASRSGTEAFF. In DNA, the CDR3 is TGTGCCAGCCGATCGGGCACTGAAGCTTTCTTT.

This clonotype was seen at least ten times. The rearrangement uses TRBV6-5 and TRBJ1-3; TRBD1 might be the D (5 bases). Looked up from germline, CDR1 is MNHEY and CDR2 is SVGAGI. The germline V and J ends were trimmed by 7 bases and 3 bases, with 7 bases remaining between them. The CDR3 totals 12 residues. The CDR3 loop reads CASTDNGNTIYF. As DNA, the CDR3 is TGTGCCAGCACGGACAATGGAAACACCATATATTTT.

In its sample, this clonotype was seen many times. The V gene is TRBV5-1, the J gene TRBJ1-1; 7 bases are shared with TRBD1. The length of the CDR3 is 16 residues. From germline, CDR1 is SGHRS and CDR2 YFSETQ. The V and J ends lost 0 bases and 5 bases, in that order; junction bases with no gene match: 10. The DNA for the CDR3 is TGCGCCAGCAGCTTGGCGCAGGGGGGCTGGGGTACTGAAGCTTTCTTT. This codes for CASSLAQGGWGTEAFF.

This clonotype was detected many times. The genes are TRBV5-1 and TRBJ2-1; possibly TRBD1 for D (6 bases). V dropped 7 bases and J dropped 8 bases, with 16 bases sitting between them. Germline lookup yields CDR1 SGHRS and CDR2 YFSETQ. The CDR3 sequence is 13 residues long. The CDR3 DNA follows: TGCGCCAGCCGCCCGTCAGGGGTCGATGAGCAGTTCTTC. This sequence encodes CASRPSGVDEQFF.

This rearrangement joins TRBV18 to TRBJ1-5; maybe TRBD1 (5 bases). The CDR3 consists of 16 residues. Trimming removed 2 bases at V and 0 bases at J, with 11 bases between. CDR1 and CDR2 from the germline V gene are KGHSH and LQKENI. CDR3 bases: TGTGCCAGCTCACCATCCGGGACTTATAGCAATCAGCCCCAGCATTTT. Amino acid sequence: CASSPSGTYSNQPQHF.

At least ten counts were recorded for this clonotype. The V call is TRBV12-3 or TRBV12-4, the J call TRBJ2-7, with 10 bases identical to TRBD1. This CDR3 region has 15 residues. V was clipped by 2 bases and J by 2 bases; unmatched bases: 3. CDR3 DNA: TGTGCCAGCAGTTTAAGGGACAGGGGCACCTACGAGCAGTACTTC. Its translation: CASSLRDRGTYEQYF.

There are many counts of this clonotype. V usage is TRBV11-2 and J usage is TRBJ2-1; D may be TRBD1 (6 bases). CDR3 length: 17 amino acids. Germline V gene sequence: CDR1 SGHAT, CDR2 FQNNGV. The germline V and J ends were trimmed by 1 base and 5 bases, with 18 bases remaining between them. CDR3 bases: TGTGCCAGCAGCTTAGTCTGGGTTCGGGACACAGACAATGAGCAGTTCTTC. Encoded protein: CASSLVWVRDTDNEQFF.

This clonotype occurred once. Possible read error: a much larger clone is one base away. Without the conserved terminal phenylalanine or tryptophan, this CDR3 likely stems from a read error. The chain employs TRBV5-1 and TRBJ2-1; D not resolved. The V and J ends lost 4 bases and 5 bases respectively, with 10 bases between them. The germline V gene has CDR1 SGHRS and CDR2 YFSETQ. This CDR3 region has 13 residues. The CDR3: CASSRLPDNEQFL. CDR3 nucleotide sequence: TGCGCCAGCAGCCGCCTCCCTGACAATGAGCAGTTCTTG.

This clonotype was recorded at least ten times. This chain links TRBV27 with TRBJ2-7, with D unclear. Trimming shortened V by 2 bases and J by 3 bases, and 8 bases separated the two germline ends. Germline assignment: CDR1 MNHEY and CDR2 SMNVEV (reference sequence). The CDR3 is made up of 13 amino acids. The DNA of the CDR3 is TGTGCCAGCAGTTTAGGTAACCTCTACGAGCAGTACTTC. Translation: CASSLGNLYEQYF.